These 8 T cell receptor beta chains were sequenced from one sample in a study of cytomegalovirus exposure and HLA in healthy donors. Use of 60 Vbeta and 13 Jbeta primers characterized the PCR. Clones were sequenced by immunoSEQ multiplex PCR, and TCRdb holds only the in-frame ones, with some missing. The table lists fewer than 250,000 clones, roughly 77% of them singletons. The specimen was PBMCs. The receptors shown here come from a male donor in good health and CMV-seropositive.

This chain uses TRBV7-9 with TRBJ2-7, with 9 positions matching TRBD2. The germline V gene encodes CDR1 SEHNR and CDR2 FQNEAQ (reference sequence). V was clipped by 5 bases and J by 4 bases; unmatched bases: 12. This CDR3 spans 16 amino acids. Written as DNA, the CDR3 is TGTGCCAGCAGCCCCCCCGGGACTAGCCCTTTTTACGAGCAGTACTTC. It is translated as CASSPPGTSPFYEQYF.

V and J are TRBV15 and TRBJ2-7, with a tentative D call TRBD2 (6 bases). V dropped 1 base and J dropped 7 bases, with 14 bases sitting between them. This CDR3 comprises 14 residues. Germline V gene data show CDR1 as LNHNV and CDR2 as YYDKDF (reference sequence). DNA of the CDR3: TGTGCCACCAGCAGAGGGAGGGGATGGGAAGAGCAGTACTTC. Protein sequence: CATSRGRGWEEQYF.

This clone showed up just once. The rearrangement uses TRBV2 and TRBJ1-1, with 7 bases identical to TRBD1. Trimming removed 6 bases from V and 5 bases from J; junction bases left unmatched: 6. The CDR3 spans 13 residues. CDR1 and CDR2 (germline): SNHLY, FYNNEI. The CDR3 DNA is TGTGCCAGCAGGGGCGTACAGGGGACTGAAGCTTTCTTT. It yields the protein CASRGVQGTEAFF.

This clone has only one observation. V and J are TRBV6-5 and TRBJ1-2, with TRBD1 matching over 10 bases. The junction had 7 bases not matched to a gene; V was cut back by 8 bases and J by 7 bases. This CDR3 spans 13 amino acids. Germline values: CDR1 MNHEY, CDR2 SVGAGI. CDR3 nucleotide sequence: TGTGCCAGCCGACGAGACAGGGGGCTTGGCTACACCTTC. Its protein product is CASRRDRGLGYTF.

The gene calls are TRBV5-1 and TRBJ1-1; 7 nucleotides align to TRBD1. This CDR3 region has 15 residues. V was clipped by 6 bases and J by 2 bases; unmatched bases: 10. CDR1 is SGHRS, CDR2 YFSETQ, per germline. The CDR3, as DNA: TGCGCCAGCACCATGTATGACAGGGAAAACACTGAAGCTTTCTTT. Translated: CASTMYDRENTEAFF. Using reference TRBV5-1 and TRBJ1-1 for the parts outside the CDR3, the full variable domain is KAGVTQTPRYLIKTRGQQVTLSCSPISGHRSVSWYQQTPGQGLQFLFEYFSETQRNKGNFPGRFSGRQFSNSRSEMNVSTLELGDSALYLCASTMYDRENTEAFFGQGTRLTVV.

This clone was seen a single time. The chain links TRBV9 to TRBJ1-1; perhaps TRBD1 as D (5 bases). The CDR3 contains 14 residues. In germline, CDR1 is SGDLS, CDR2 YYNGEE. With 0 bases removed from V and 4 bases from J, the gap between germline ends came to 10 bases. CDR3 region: CASSVVPGSTEAFF. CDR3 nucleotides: TGTGCCAGCAGCGTAGTTCCAGGGTCCACTGAAGCTTTCTTT.

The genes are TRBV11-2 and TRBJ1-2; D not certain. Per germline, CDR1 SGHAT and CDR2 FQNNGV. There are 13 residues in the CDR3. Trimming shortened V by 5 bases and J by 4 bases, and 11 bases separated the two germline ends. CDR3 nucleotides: TGTGCCAGCAGCGTCGGACTGACCTATGGCTACACCTTC. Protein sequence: CASSVGLTYGYTF.

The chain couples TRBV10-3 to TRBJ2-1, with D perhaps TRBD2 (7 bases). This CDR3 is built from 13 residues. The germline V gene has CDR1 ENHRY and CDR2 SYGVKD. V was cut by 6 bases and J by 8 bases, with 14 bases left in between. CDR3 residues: CAIREGGGDEQFF. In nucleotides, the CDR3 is TGTGCCATCAGGGAGGGGGGGGGCGATGAGCAGTTCTTC.